The source of this TCR beta chain is a study of graft-versus-host responses after intestinal transplantation. Data came from immunoSEQ multiplex PCR; TCRdb stores just in-frame clones and leaves some out. This sample has about 88,000 clones, with roughly 92% found just once. As to this clone: Its antigen is not identified.

CDR1 SGDLS and CDR2 YYNGEE come from the germline V gene. V lost 4 bases to trimming and J lost 1 base; unmatched junction nucleotides: 7. CDR3 size: 15 residues. The specimen was unstimulated CD4+ T cells sorted from spleen or lymph node cells, collected before intestinal transplant. This chain joins TRBV9 and TRBJ1-2; 7 positions agree with TRBD1. This TCR came from a human donor who received an intestinal transplant. The DNA of the CDR3 is TGTGCCAGCAGCCGCAACGGACAGGTTAACTATGGCTACACCTTC. Residues: CASSRNGQVNYGYTF.